One and the same sample provided the 19 T cell receptor beta chains below, sequenced in a study of blood T cell repertoires in COVID-19. Clones were read by immunoSEQ multiplex PCR, and TCRdb kept only the in-frame ones, dropping some. The data show around 39,000 clones, 80% seen once. The specimen was peripheral blood. The origin of the receptors is a woman in her 70s with acute or convalescent COVID-19.

The rearrangement links TRBV12-3 or TRBV12-4 to TRBJ1-5; D is unclear. The V end lost 7 bases, the J end lost 4 bases, and 11 bases lay between the germline ends. The CDR3 spans 13 residues. The CDR3 DNA reads as TGTGCCAGCACCCTGAGGGAGAATCAGCCCCAGCATTTT. It translates to CASTLRENQPQHF.

The gene calls are TRBV15 and TRBJ1-6, with 7 bases matching TRBD1. CDR3 length equals 16 residues. Losses at the gene ends were 2 bases for V and 5 bases for J; bases not matched to a gene: 6. In germline, CDR1 is LNHNV, CDR2 YYDKDF (reference sequence). CDR3 protein: CATSRYRDSDNSPLHF. The CDR3 bases are TGTGCCACCAGCAGATACCGGGACAGCGATAATTCACCCCTCCACTTT.

The V and J genes are TRBV5-6 and TRBJ1-2, with a tentative D call TRBD1 (6 bases). The CDR3 is 16 amino acids. V shed 6 bases and J shed 4 bases, with 22 bases lying between them. CDR1 is SGHDT and CDR2 is YYEEEE in the germline V gene. CDR3 nucleotide sequence: TGTGCCAGCATCCTCTGGGGGCAGCCGCTCTCCTATGGCTACACCTTC. Protein sequence: CASILWGQPLSYGYTF.

The J gene is TRBJ2-7, the V gene TRBV28; D is ambiguous. Looked up from germline, CDR1 is MDHEN and CDR2 is SYDVKM. V was shortened by 5 bases and J by 8 bases, with 16 bases between the two germline ends. The CDR3 is 13 residues long. CDR3 sequence reads: CASSKPDSRQQYF. DNA of the CDR3: TGTGCCAGCAGTAAACCTGACTCGAGGCAGCAGTACTTC.

The genes are TRBV7-9 and TRBJ1-1; tentative D call: TRBD1 (5 bases). The ends were cut back, 1 base at V and 0 bases at J, with 9 bases in the middle. Germline V CDR1 and CDR2: SEHNR, FQNEAQ (reference sequence). CDR3 length: 15 residues. CDR3 amino acids: CASSLVAGMNTEAFF. DNA for the CDR3: TGTGCCAGCAGCTTAGTCGCAGGGATGAACACTGAAGCTTTCTTT.

Only a few counts were recorded for this clone. The rearrangement links TRBV9 to TRBJ2-3; 9 nucleotides align to TRBD2. V dropped 3 bases and J dropped 0; count of bases not matched to a gene: 5. CDR1 and CDR2 (germline): SGDLS, YYNGEE. The CDR3 runs to 16 residues. The CDR3 bases are TGTGCCAGCAGCGGGAGACTAGCGGCTAGCACAGATACGCAGTATTTT. Protein: CASSGRLAASTDTQYF.

The rearrangement links TRBV18 to TRBJ2-5; TRBD1 is a possible D gene (5 bases). This CDR3 has 14 amino acids. The V and J ends lost 2 bases and 1 base respectively, with 8 bases between them. From germline, CDR1 is KGHSH and CDR2 LQKENI. CDR3 bases: TGTGCCAGCTCACCAATCCAGGGCCAAGAGACCCAGTACTTC. Amino acids: CASSPIQGQETQYF.

J is TRBJ1-2 and V is TRBV4-2; unclear D gene. The V gene's germline CDR1 is LGHNA and CDR2 YNFKEQ. V lost 1 base and J lost 8, with 17 bases in between. The CDR3 spans 15 residues. The CDR3 loop is CASSQAQTYAGGYTF. Written as DNA, the CDR3 is TGTGCCAGCAGCCAAGCCCAGACTTATGCGGGGGGCTACACCTTC.

The chain joins TRBV7-8 to TRBJ1-5, with TRBD1 matching 7 bases. Losses at the gene ends were 2 bases for V and 0 bases for J; bases not matched to a gene: 10. Germline V gene sequence: CDR1 SGHVS, CDR2 FQNEAQ. The CDR3 runs 18 residues. CDR3 amino acids: CASSLRDSHPYSNQPQHF. The CDR3 region has the DNA TGTGCCAGCAGCTTAAGGGACAGTCACCCTTATAGCAATCAGCCCCAGCATTTT.

The rearrangement joins TRBV7-8 to TRBJ2-3; 15 bases agree with TRBD2. The CDR3 has 16 amino acids. The germline V gene has CDR1 SGHVS and CDR2 FQNEAQ. V trimming: 5 bases; J trimming: 11 bases; junction bases outside the gene matches: 11. CDR3 bases: TGTGCCAGCAGCGTTAGGGCCGGGACTAGCGGGGGGAAGCAGTATTTT. Translation: CASSVRAGTSGGKQYF.

V is TRBV7-9 and J is TRBJ2-7, with 12 positions matching TRBD2. There are 16 residues in the CDR3. Trimming cost V 5 bases and J 6 bases; bases outside gene matches: 11. From germline, CDR1 is SEHNR and CDR2 FQNEAQ (reference sequence). This CDR3 reads CASSPRMTSGRSEQYF. As DNA, the CDR3 is TGTGCCAGCAGCCCCAGGATGACTAGCGGGAGATCCGAGCAGTACTTC.

This sequence joins TRBV28 and TRBJ1-1, with 8 bases lining up with TRBD1. The germline CDR1 and CDR2 sequences are MDHEN and SYDVKM. The CDR3 is 13 amino acids. V trimming: 8 bases; J trimming: 6 bases; junction bases outside the gene matches: 8. This CDR3 is CASSQGANPEAFF. The CDR3 nucleotides read TGTGCCAGCTCTCAGGGGGCAAACCCTGAAGCTTTCTTT.

The V gene is TRBV7-8, the J gene TRBJ2-2; TRBD1 aligns across 7 bases. The CDR3 loop spans 15 amino acids. Germline CDR1 SGHVS, CDR2 FQNEAQ. V lost 5 bases to trimming and J lost 1 base; unmatched junction nucleotides: 4. The DNA for the CDR3 is TGTGCCAGCAGCCCGGGACAGCTGAACACCGGGGAGCTGTTTTTT. This gives the protein CASSPGQLNTGELFF.

The J gene is TRBJ2-7, the V gene TRBV19, with TRBD2 as a possible D gene (6 bases). Trimming removed 5 bases from V and 5 bases from J, with 19 bases in between. The CDR3 has 15 residues. CDR1 is LNHDA and CDR2 is SQIVND in the germline V gene (reference sequence). The CDR3 loop is CASSVYSGELNEQYF. CDR3 nucleotide sequence: TGTGCCAGTAGTGTGTATTCGGGAGAGCTCAACGAGCAGTACTTC.

V and J are TRBV9 and TRBJ1-2; 10 bases are shared with TRBD1. Losses at the gene ends were 3 bases for V and 8 bases for J; bases not matched to a gene: 7. CDR1 SGDLS and CDR2 YYNGEE come from the germline V gene. The length of the CDR3 is 14 residues. The CDR3 loop is CASSATGGWVGYTF. The CDR3 DNA follows: TGTGCCAGCAGCGCGACAGGGGGCTGGGTAGGCTACACCTTC. The full variable domain, with the rest looked up from reference TRBV9 and TRBJ1-2, is DSGVTQTPKHLITATGQRVTLRCSPRSGDLSVYWYQQSLDQGLQFLIQYYNGEERAKGNILERFSAQQFPDLHSELNLSSLELGDSALYFCASSATGGWVGYTFGSGTRLTVV.

This chain uses TRBV5-6 with TRBJ2-7, with TRBD2 matching 12 bases. Per the germline V gene, CDR1 is SGHDT and CDR2 is YYEEEE. V was clipped by 4 bases and J by 6 bases; unmatched bases: 8. The CDR3 spans 15 residues. CDR3 nucleotides: TGTGCCAGCAGCGCCGCCTCTAGCGGGAGGGGCGAGCAGTACTTC. Its translation: CASSAASSGRGEQYF. Full variable domain (rest looked up from reference TRBV5-6 and TRBJ2-7): DAGVTQSPTHLIKTRGQQVTLRCSPKSGHDTVSWYQQALGQGPQFIFQYYEEEERQRGNFPDRFSGHQFPNYSSELNVNALLLGDSALYLCASSAASSGRGEQYFGPGTRLTVT.

This clone was seen a few times. The V and J genes are TRBV4-1 and TRBJ1-5; perhaps TRBD1 as D (6 bases). Trimming took 1 base from V and 2 from J, leaving 12 bases between them. The germline V gene encodes CDR1 MGHRA and CDR2 YSYEKL. The CDR3 consists of 16 residues. CDR3 coding DNA: TGCGCCAGCAGCCAAGCGATTCAGGGGCGCAATCAGCCCCAGCATTTT. It codes for CASSQAIQGRNQPQHF.

The CDR3 loop reads CASSVGPQGANSGNTIYF. DNA for the CDR3: TGTGCCAGCAGCGTAGGACCTCAGGGTGCCAACTCTGGAAACACCATATATTTT. The rearrangement links TRBV9 to TRBJ1-3; D perhaps matches TRBD1 (5 bases). The germline V gene has CDR1 SGDLS and CDR2 YYNGEE. Trimming took off 0 bases at V and 0 bases at J, with 16 bases between the two ends. This CDR3 spans 18 amino acids. The whole variable domain, filled in from reference TRBV9 and TRBJ1-3, reads DSGVTQTPKHLITATGQRVTLRCSPRSGDLSVYWYQQSLDQGLQFLIQYYNGEERAKGNILERFSAQQFPDLHSELNLSSLELGDSALYFCASSVGPQGANSGNTIYFGEGSWLTVV.

The genes are TRBV7-6 and TRBJ2-1; 10 bases map to TRBD2. CDR3 length: 16 residues. Looked up from germline, CDR1 is SGHVS and CDR2 is FNYEAQ. J gave up 0 bases and V 5 bases, and 4 bases lay outside the gene matches. CDR3 protein: CASSKLAGFSYNEQFF. The CDR3 bases are TGTGCCAGCAGCAAACTAGCGGGGTTCTCCTACAATGAGCAGTTCTTC.